The 26 T cell receptor beta chains listed next were all sequenced from one sample in a study of shared clonotypes between healthy human individuals. Naivety among CD8 cells was defined by CD45RO negativity and positive CCR7 selection, thereby excluding terminally differentiated effector memory CD45RA+ cells. Repertoires were generated with immunoSEQ multiplex PCR, while TCRdb's copy carries only in-frame clones and drops some. This table has some 2 million clones, roughly 95% appearing once. Sequenced sample: naive CD8+ T cells sorted from blood. The source of these receptors is a man between 18 and 35 years old in good health.

This chain joins TRBV4-1 and TRBJ2-5; a possible D gene is TRBD2 (5 bases). The CDR3 totals 15 residues. Per the germline V gene, CDR1 is MGHRA and CDR2 is YSYEKL. V lost 0 bases and J 5 bases, leaving 13 bases between the germline ends. The CDR3 bases are TGCGCCAGCAGCCAAGAGGGTCCTAGCTTGGAGACCCAGTACTTC. It is translated as CASSQEGPSLETQYF.

The CDR3 nucleotides read TGTGCCAGCAGCTTAGAAGACAATCAGCCCCAGCATTTT. Translation: CASSLEDNQPQHF. The chain uses TRBV11-2 and TRBJ1-5; D is undetermined. Looked up from germline, CDR1 is SGHAT and CDR2 is FQNNGV. Trimming removed 0 bases from V and 3 bases from J, with 3 bases in between. The CDR3 length is 13 residues.

The genes are TRBV15 and TRBJ2-1, with D possibly matching TRBD2 (6 bases). Germline V gene lookup returns CDR1 LNHNV and CDR2 YYDKDF (reference sequence). Between the trimmed V and J ends, which lost 3 bases and 5 bases, there was a span of 11 bases. The CDR3 extends over 14 amino acids. In nucleotides, the CDR3 is TGTGCCACCAGCAGGACGGGACTCAACAATGAGCAGTTCTTC. The encoded protein is CATSRTGLNNEQFF.

Points on this clone: Other nucleotide sequences in the sample specify the same CDR3. V gene TRBV6-6 combines with J gene TRBJ2-7; D gene unclear. Between the trimmed V and J ends, which lost 0 bases and 7 bases, there was a span of 4 bases. This CDR3 has 11 amino acids. Germline assignment: CDR1 MNHNY and CDR2 SVGAGI (reference sequence). The CDR3 here is CASSYSVEQYF. In DNA, the CDR3 is TGTGCCAGCAGTTACTCGGTTGAGCAGTACTTC.

This chain links TRBV27 with TRBJ2-7, with TRBD2 identical over 7 bases. V lost 5 bases, J lost 3 bases, and 16 bases stayed unmatched. This CDR3 region has 17 residues. Germline V gene sequence: CDR1 MNHEY, CDR2 SMNVEV (reference sequence). Here the CDR3 DNA reads TGTGCCAGCAGTCTCCAGAGGGTAGAGGGAGGGAGCTACGAGCAGTACTTC. Amino acid sequence: CASSLQRVEGGSYEQYF.

The chain recombines TRBV27 with TRBJ2-1; 8 bases fit TRBD1. The CDR3 loop spans 15 amino acids. The germline gives CDR1 MNHEY, CDR2 SMNVEV (reference sequence). The V and J ends lost 5 bases and 5 bases, in that order; junction bases with no gene match: 8. DNA for the CDR3: TGTGCCAGCAGTCCGATGGACAGGGTAGACAATGAGCAGTTCTTC. Translation: CASSPMDRVDNEQFF.

The rearrangement links TRBV10-2 to TRBJ1-1, with D unresolved. Trimming took 7 bases from V and 1 from J, leaving 4 bases between them. CDR3 length: 11 residues. Germline loops: CDR1 WSHSY, CDR2 SAAADI. In DNA, the CDR3 is TGCGCCAGCACCGCGAACACTGAAGCTTTCTTT. Translated: CASTANTEAFF.

The genes are TRBV5-1 and TRBJ2-1; the D call may be TRBD1 or TRBD2 (5 bases each). In germline, CDR1 is SGHRS, CDR2 YFSETQ. CDR3 length equals 13 residues. Trimming took 6 bases from V and 8 from J, leaving 15 bases between them. CDR3 loop: CASTWGTYDEQFF. DNA for the CDR3: TGCGCCAGCACTTGGGGGACGTACGATGAGCAGTTCTTC. Drawing the rest from reference TRBV5-1 and TRBJ2-1, the complete variable domain is KAGVTQTPRYLIKTRGQQVTLSCSPISGHRSVSWYQQTPGQGLQFLFEYFSETQRNKGNFPGRFSGRQFSNSRSEMNVSTLELGDSALYLCASTWGTYDEQFFGPGTRLTVL.

J is TRBJ2-7 and V is TRBV14; possibly TRBD1 or TRBD2 for D (5 bases each). CDR3 length equals 16 residues. V lost 4 bases to trimming and J lost 6 bases, with 22 bases between them. CDR1 SGHDN and CDR2 FVKESK come from the germline V gene. The CDR3 protein is CASSRAGGAYFAEQYF. Here the CDR3 DNA reads TGTGCCAGCAGCCGGGCGGGTGGGGCCTATTTCGCCGAGCAGTACTTC.

The rearrangement joins TRBV25-1 to TRBJ2-7; no clear D gene. The CDR3 consists of 13 residues. Germline loops: CDR1 MGHDK, CDR2 SYGVNS. Trimming took off 1 base at V and 5 bases at J, with 9 bases between the two ends. CDR3 in amino acids: CASSEWGADEQYF. The CDR3 nucleotides are TGTGCCAGCAGTGAATGGGGTGCTGACGAGCAGTACTTC.

The chain links TRBV5-4 to TRBJ2-3, with TRBD2 identical over 7 bases. The V segment lost 5 bases and the J segment 0 bases; nucleotides outside the gene matches: 3. Germline CDR1 reads SGHNT; CDR2 reads YYREEE (reference sequence). This CDR3 comprises 14 residues. The CDR3 spells CASRYGGSTDTQYF. The CDR3 bases are TGTGCCAGCAGGTACGGGGGGAGCACAGATACGCAGTATTTT.

About this clone: The sample has other DNA sequences that encode this CDR3 too. The gene calls are TRBV7-8 and TRBJ2-7; tentatively, D is TRBD2 (5 bases). This CDR3 spans 13 amino acids. The germline V gene encodes CDR1 SGHVS and CDR2 FQNEAQ. V lost 5 bases, J lost 0 bases, and 8 bases lay in between. The CDR3 coding sequence is TGTGCCAGCAGCCCCGGGAACTCCTACGAGCAGTACTTC. It codes for CASSPGNSYEQYF. Full variable domain (outside the CDR3, taken from reference TRBV7-8 and TRBJ2-7): GAGVSQSPRYKVAKRGQDVALRCDPISGHVSLFWYQQALGQGPEFLTYFQNEAQLDKSGLPSDRFFAERPEGSVSTLKIQRTQQEDSAVYLCASSPGNSYEQYFGPGTRLTVT.

The chain couples TRBV7-9 to TRBJ2-5; the D gene is possibly TRBD2 (6 bases). Trimming stripped 5 bases from V and 2 bases from J, with 15 bases between. This CDR3 is built from 15 residues. Looked up from germline, CDR1 is SEHNR and CDR2 is FQNEAQ (reference sequence). CDR3 sequence reads: CASSLWVGLQETQYF. In DNA, the CDR3 is TGTGCCAGCAGCCTGTGGGTGGGACTGCAAGAGACCCAGTACTTC.

This clone was detected only a few times. The chain is built from TRBV19 and TRBJ2-7; 7 nucleotides agree with TRBD1. J was trimmed by 3 bases and V by 0 bases; bases with no gene match: 8. Germline assignment: CDR1 LNHDA and CDR2 SQIVND (reference sequence). This CDR3 is 16 amino acids long. The CDR3 region has the DNA TGTGCCAGTAGTATAGAGAGTACCAGGGGGATCTACGAGCAGTACTTC. This encodes CASSIESTRGIYEQYF.

The rearrangement links TRBV30 to TRBJ1-3, with D maybe TRBD1 (6 bases). Germline-derived CDR1 and CDR2 are GTSNPN and SVGIG (reference sequence). Trimming shortened V by 2 bases and J by 9 bases, and 14 bases separated the two germline ends. The CDR3 has 13 amino acids. CDR3 sequence reads: CAWSMGAGGTIYF. In DNA, the CDR3 is TGTGCCTGGAGTATGGGGGCTGGAGGCACCATATATTTT.

The V gene is TRBV19, the J gene TRBJ1-6; D might be TRBD1 (6 bases). Trimming removed 6 bases from V and 9 bases from J, with 18 bases in between. Germline values: CDR1 LNHDA, CDR2 SQIVND (reference sequence). The CDR3 consists of 15 residues. CDR3 residues: CASRTNGQNISPLHF. CDR3 nucleotides: TGTGCCAGTAGGACAAACGGACAGAACATTTCACCCCTCCACTTT.

This chain joins TRBV5-1 and TRBJ2-7, with D unclear. The germline CDR1 and CDR2 sequences are SGHRS and YFSETQ. V was pared by 0 bases and J by 4 bases, with 14 bases between. The CDR3 consists of 15 residues. This CDR3 is CASSLEGHFTYEQYF. The CDR3 DNA is TGCGCCAGCAGCTTGGAGGGTCACTTTACTTACGAGCAGTACTTC.

The V and J genes are TRBV4-1 and TRBJ1-4, with 10 bases fitting TRBD1. The V and J ends lost 3 bases and 4 bases, in that order; junction bases with no gene match: 5. The CDR3 runs 16 residues. Germline assignment: CDR1 MGHRA and CDR2 YSYEKL. The CDR3 sequence: CASSQGQGFDNEKLFF. CDR3 coding DNA: TGCGCCAGCAGCCAGGGACAGGGGTTCGATAATGAAAAACTGTTTTTT.

V is TRBV9 and J is TRBJ2-7; D possibly matches TRBD1 or TRBD2 (7 bases each). The V gene lost 4 bases and the J gene lost 7 bases, with 15 bases spanning the gap. The CDR3 consists of 13 residues. CDR1 is SGDLS and CDR2 is YYNGEE in the germline V gene. In nucleotides, the CDR3 is TGTGCCAGCAGCTACCAGGGGGGGCTAGAGCAGTACTTC. The encoded protein is CASSYQGGLEQYF. Combining the CDR3 with reference TRBV9 and TRBJ2-7 gives the whole variable domain DSGVTQTPKHLITATGQRVTLRCSPRSGDLSVYWYQQSLDQGLQFLIQYYNGEERAKGNILERFSAQQFPDLHSELNLSSLELGDSALYFCASSYQGGLEQYFGPGTRLTVT.

The gene calls are TRBV11-2 and TRBJ2-1; D unclear. V lost 5 bases, J lost 8 bases, and 19 bases lay in between. This CDR3 contains 15 residues. CDR1 SGHAT and CDR2 FQNNGV come from the germline V gene. The CDR3 spells CASSPEARHGHEQFF. The DNA for the CDR3 is TGTGCCAGCAGCCCCGAGGCCCGGCATGGACATGAGCAGTTCTTC.

The chain links TRBV6-5 to TRBJ2-3; D is unclear. There are 14 residues in the CDR3. V was cut by 5 bases and J by 0 bases, with 9 bases left in between. Germline CDR1 and CDR2: MNHEY and SVGAGI. In DNA form, the CDR3 reads TGTGCCAGCAGTACGGGTTACAGCACAGATACGCAGTATTTT. This codes for CASSTGYSTDTQYF.

The chain is built from TRBV11-2 and TRBJ2-3, with unresolved D. CDR3 size: 13 residues. Germline CDR1 and CDR2: SGHAT and FQNNGV. V was shortened by 7 bases and J by 1 base, with 9 bases between the two germline ends. The CDR3 sequence is CASNMVGTDTQYF. CDR3 coding DNA: TGTGCCAGCAACATGGTAGGCACAGATACGCAGTATTTT.

The rearrangement joins TRBV19 to TRBJ1-1, with D possibly being TRBD1 (6 bases). This CDR3 is 12 amino acids long. Between the trimmed V and J ends, which lost 7 bases and 4 bases, there was a span of 10 bases. CDR1 and CDR2 from the germline V gene are LNHDA and SQIVND (reference sequence). The CDR3 spells CASKQGITEAFF. CDR3 coding DNA: TGTGCCAGTAAGCAGGGGATCACTGAAGCTTTCTTT.

The rearrangement uses TRBV9 and TRBJ2-7; a weak D match, TRBD1 (5 bases). Germline CDR1 and CDR2: SGDLS and YYNGEE. The CDR3 sequence is 15 residues long. V gave up 3 bases and J gave up 0 bases, with 13 bases separating them. The DNA of the CDR3 is TGTGCCAGCAGCGGACCCGACAGTTCCTCCTACGAGCAGTACTTC. Translating it yields CASSGPDSSSYEQYF.

The chain has TRBV4-3 and TRBJ2-3, with 10 positions matching TRBD2. J was trimmed by 4 bases and V by 0 bases; bases with no gene match: 13. The CDR3 loop spans 19 amino acids. Per germline, CDR1 LGHNA and CDR2 YSLEER. For the CDR3, the DNA is TGCGCCAGCAGCCAAGATCACCTCGCTAGCGGGAGTTTAGCAGATACGCAGTATTTT. The encoded protein is CASSQDHLASGSLADTQYF.

This chain connects TRBV19 to TRBJ1-1; TRBD1 is a possible D gene (5 bases). The CDR3 is 14 residues long. Trimming stripped 2 bases from V and 0 bases from J, with 7 bases between. Germline V gene data show CDR1 as LNHDA and CDR2 as SQIVND (reference sequence). The CDR3, as DNA: TGTGCCAGTAGTATATCGGGACTGAACACTGAAGCTTTCTTT. Protein: CASSISGLNTEAFF.